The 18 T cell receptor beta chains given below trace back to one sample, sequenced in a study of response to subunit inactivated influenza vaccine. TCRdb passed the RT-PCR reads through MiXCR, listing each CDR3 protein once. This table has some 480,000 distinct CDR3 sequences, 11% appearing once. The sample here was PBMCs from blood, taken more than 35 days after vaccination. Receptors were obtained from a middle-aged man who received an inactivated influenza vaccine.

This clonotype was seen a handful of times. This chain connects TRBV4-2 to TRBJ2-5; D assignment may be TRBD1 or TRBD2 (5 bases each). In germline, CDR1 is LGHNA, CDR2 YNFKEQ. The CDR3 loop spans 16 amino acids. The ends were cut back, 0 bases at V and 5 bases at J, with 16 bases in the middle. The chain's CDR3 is CASSQEGAGTGETQYF. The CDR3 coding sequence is TGTGCCAGCAGCCAAGAAGGGGCAGGGACGGGGGAGACCCAGTACTTC.

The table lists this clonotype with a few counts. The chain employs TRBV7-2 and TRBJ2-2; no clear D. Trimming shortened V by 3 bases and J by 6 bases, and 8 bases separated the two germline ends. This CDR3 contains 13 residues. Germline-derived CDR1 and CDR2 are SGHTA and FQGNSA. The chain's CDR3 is CASSFRWAGELFF. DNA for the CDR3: TGTGCCAGCAGCTTCCGATGGGCCGGGGAGCTGTTTTTT.

The CDR3 nucleotides are TGTGCCAGCAGTTTTTTAGCGGGAGATACGCAGTATTTT. Translating it yields CASSFLAGDTQYF. V gene TRBV6-2 or TRBV6-3 combines with J gene TRBJ2-3; 7 bases agree with TRBD2. CDR1 is MNHEY and CDR2 is SVGEGT in the germline V gene. The V and J ends lost 4 bases and 5 bases, in that order; junction bases with no gene match: 3. CDR3 length: 13 amino acids.

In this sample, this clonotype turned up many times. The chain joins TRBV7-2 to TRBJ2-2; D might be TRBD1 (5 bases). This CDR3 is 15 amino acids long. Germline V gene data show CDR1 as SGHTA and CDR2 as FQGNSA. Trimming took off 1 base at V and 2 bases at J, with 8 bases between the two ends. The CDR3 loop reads CASSLVRANTGELFF. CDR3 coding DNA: TGTGCCAGCAGCTTAGTCAGGGCCAACACCGGGGAGCTGTTTTTT.

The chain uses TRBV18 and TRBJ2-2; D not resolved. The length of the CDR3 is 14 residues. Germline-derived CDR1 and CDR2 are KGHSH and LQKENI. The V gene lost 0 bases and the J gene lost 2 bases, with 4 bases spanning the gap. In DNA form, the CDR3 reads TGTGCCAGCTCACCACCTTATAACACCGGGGAGCTGTTTTTT. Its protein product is CASSPPYNTGELFF.

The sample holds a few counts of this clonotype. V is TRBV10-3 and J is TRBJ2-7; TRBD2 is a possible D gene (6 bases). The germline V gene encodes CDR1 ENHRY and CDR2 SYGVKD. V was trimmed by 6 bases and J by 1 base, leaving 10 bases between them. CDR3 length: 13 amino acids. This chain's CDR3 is CAISREISYEQYF. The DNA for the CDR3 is TGTGCCATCAGCCGGGAGATTTCCTACGAGCAGTACTTC.

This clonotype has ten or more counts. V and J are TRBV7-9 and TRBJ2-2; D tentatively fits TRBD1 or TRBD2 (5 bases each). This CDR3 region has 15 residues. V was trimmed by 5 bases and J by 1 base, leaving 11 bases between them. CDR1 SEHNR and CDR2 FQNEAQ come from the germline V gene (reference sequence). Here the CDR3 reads CASSPRDRNTGELFF. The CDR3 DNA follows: TGTGCCAGCAGCCCCAGGGACCGGAACACCGGGGAGCTGTTTTTT.

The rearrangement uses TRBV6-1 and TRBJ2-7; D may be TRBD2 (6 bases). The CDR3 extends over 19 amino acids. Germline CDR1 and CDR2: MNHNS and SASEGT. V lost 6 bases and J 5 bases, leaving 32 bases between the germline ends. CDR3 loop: CASSLWRDSSIGDPNEQYF. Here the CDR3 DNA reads TGTGCCAGCAGCCTTTGGAGGGACTCCTCTATTGGGGATCCAAACGAGCAGTACTTC.

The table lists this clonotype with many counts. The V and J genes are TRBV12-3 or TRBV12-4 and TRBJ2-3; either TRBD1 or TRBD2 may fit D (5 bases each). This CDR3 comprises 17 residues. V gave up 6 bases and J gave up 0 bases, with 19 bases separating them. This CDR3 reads CASSRVVGDPSTDTQYF. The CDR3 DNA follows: TGTGCCAGCAGCCGCGTGGTAGGGGACCCTAGCACAGATACGCAGTATTTT.

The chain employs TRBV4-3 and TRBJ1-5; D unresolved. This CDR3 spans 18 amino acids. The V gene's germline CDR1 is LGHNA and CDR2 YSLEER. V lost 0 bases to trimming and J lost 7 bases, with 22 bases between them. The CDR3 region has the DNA TGCGCCAGCAGCCAAGAACGGGGAGTTAATCGACGCGAGCAGCCCCAGCATTTT. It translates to CASSQERGVNRREQPQHF.

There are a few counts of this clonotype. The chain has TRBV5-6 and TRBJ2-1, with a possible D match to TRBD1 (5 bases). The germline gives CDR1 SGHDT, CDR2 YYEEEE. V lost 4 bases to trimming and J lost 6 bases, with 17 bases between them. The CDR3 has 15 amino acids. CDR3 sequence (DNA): TGTGCCAGCAGCAGGGTGCAGGGAAGGGTCAATGAGCAGTTCTTC. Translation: CASSRVQGRVNEQFF.

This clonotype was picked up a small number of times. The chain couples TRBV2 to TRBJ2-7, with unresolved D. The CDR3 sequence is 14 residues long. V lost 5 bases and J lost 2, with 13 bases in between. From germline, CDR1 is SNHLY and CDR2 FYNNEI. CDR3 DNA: TGTGCCAGCAGTAGGGAAGAATACACCTACGAGCAGTACTTC. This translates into CASSREEYTYEQYF.

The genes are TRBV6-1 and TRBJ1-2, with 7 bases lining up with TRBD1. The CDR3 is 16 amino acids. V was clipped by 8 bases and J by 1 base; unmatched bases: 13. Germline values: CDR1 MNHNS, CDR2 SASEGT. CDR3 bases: TGTGCCAGCGCCCCGGGCAGGGACAGAATTAACTATGGCTACACCTTC. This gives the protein CASAPGRDRINYGYTF.

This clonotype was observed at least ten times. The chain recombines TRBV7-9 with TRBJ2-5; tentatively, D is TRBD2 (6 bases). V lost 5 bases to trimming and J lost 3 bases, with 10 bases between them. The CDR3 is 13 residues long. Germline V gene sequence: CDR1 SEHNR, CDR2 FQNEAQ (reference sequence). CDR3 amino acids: CASSLSSEETQYF. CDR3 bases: TGTGCCAGCAGCCTATCTAGCGAAGAGACCCAGTACTTC.

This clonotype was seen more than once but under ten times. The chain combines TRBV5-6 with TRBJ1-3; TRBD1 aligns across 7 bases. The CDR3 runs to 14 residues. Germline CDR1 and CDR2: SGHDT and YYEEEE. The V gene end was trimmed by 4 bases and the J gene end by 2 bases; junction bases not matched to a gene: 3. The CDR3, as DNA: TGTGCCAGCAGCCCAGGGGGACCTGGAAACACCATATATTTT. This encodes CASSPGGPGNTIYF.

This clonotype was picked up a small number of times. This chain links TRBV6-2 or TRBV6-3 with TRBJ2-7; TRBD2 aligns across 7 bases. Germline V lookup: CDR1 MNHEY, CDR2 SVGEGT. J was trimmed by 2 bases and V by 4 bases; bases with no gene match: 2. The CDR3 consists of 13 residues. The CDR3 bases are TGTGCCAGCAGTTCAGCGGGACCCTACGAGCAGTACTTC. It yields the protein CASSSAGPYEQYF.

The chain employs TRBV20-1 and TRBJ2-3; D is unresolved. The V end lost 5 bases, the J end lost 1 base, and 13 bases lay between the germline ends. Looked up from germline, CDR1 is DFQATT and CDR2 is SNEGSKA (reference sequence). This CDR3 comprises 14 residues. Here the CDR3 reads CSAPGGVGTDTQYF. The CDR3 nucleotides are TGCAGTGCTCCCGGTGGGGTCGGCACAGATACGCAGTATTTT.

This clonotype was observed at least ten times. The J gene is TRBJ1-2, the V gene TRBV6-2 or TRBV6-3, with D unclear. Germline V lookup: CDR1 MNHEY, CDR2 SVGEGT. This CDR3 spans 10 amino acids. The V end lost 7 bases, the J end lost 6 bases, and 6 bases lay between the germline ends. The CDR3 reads CASKENGYTF. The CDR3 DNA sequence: TGTGCCAGCAAAGAAAATGGCTACACCTTC.